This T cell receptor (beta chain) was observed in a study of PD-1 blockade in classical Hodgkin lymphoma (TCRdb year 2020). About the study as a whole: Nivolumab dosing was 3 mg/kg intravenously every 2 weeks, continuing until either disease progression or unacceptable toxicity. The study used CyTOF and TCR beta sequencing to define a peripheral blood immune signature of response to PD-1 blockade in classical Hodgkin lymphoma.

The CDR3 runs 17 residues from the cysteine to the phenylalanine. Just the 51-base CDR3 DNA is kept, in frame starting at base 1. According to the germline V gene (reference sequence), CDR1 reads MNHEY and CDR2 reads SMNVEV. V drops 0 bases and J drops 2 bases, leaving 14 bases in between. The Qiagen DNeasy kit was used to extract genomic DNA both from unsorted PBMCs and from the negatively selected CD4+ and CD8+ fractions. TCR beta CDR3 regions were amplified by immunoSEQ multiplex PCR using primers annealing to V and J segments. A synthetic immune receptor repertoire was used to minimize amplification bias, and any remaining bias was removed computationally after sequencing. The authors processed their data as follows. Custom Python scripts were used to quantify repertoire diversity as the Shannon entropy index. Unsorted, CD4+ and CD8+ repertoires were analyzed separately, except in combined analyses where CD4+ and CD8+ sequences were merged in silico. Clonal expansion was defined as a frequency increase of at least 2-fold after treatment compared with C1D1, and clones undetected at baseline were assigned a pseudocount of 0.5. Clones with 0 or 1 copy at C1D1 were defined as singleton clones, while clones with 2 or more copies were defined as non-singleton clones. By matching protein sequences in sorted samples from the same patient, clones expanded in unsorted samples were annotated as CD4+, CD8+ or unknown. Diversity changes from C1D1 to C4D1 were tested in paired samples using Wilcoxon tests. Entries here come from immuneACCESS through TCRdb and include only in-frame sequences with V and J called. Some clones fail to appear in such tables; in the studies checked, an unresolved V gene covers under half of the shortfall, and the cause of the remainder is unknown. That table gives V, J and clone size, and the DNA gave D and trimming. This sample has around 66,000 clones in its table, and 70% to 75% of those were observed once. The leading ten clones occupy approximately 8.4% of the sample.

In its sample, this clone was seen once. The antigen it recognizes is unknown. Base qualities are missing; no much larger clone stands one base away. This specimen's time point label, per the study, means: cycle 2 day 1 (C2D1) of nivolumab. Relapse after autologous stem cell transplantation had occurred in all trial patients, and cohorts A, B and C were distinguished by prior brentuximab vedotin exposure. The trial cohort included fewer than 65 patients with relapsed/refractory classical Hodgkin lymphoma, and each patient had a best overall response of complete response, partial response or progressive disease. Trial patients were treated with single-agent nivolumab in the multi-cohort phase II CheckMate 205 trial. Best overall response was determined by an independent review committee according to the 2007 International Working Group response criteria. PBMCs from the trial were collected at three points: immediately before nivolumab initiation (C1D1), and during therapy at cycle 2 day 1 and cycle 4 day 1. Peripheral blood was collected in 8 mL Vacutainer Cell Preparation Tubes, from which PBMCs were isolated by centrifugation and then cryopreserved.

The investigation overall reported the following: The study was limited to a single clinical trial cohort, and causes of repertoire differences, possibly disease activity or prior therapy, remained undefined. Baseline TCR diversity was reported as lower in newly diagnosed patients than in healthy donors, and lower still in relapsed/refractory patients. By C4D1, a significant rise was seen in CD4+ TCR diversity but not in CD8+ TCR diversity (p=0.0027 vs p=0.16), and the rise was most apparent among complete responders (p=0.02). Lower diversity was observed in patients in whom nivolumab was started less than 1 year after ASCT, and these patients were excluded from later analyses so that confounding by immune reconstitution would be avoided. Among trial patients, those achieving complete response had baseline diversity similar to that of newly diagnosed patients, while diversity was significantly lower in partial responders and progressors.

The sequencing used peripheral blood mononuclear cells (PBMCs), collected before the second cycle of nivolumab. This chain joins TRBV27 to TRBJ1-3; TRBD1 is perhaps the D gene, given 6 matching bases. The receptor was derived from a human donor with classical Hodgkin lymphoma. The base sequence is TGTGCCAGCAGTTTATCCGCAGGGGTTTACCCTGGAAACACCATATATTTT. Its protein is CASSLSAGVYPGNTIYF.